The rows below give T cell receptor beta chains drawn from one sample of a study of blood T cell repertoires in COVID-19. Assay: immunoSEQ multiplex PCR; the TCRdb copy retains only in-frame clones and omits some. The profile shows roughly 400,000 clones, about 89% of them singletons. The sequenced sample was peripheral blood. These receptors were collected from a woman aged 55-75 years with COVID-19, enrolled during active disease. Each CDR3 is given with its conserved first and last residue. Clone size is given for some rows only: seen once, a few or many times, or a class if the clone is expanded.

>TRBV7-2|TRBJ1-6|.
CASSLLWSAGGSPLHF
>TRBV5-1|TRBJ2-1|.
CASSSGIYNEQFF
>TRBV3-1/TRBV3-2|TRBJ2-1|.
CASSLAGSRGSYNEQFF
>TRBV28|TRBJ2-3|.
CASSLSSGLAGGRADTQYF
>TRBV3-1/TRBV3-2|TRBJ2-3|once
CASSQDGGTDTQYF
>TRBV5-1|TRBJ1-2|.
CASAGGTHYGYTF
>TRBV12-3/TRBV12-4|TRBJ1-2|.
CASSLGPDGYTF
>TRBV9|TRBJ1-1|.
CASSVQGGNTEAFF
>TRBV2|TRBJ1-5|few
CASSESAGWDQPQHF
>TRBV11-2|TRBJ2-2|.
CASSLDRLAGSTGELFF
>TRBV7-9|TRBJ2-6|.
CASGEGTGGTAGANVLTF
>TRBV19|TRBJ1-6|.
CASSIVWRQGNSPLHF
>TRBV3-1/TRBV3-2|TRBJ2-1|.
CASSLRLAGAGNEQFF